The 20 T cell receptor beta chains listed next were all sequenced from one sample in a study of blood T cells in healthy people across ages. A J-beta primer mix and a sample-barcoded 5' primer were used in a second PCR of roughly 6 to 11 cycles. TCRdb processed the 5' RACE reads anew with MiXCR; each CDR3 protein has one entry. The sample includes hundreds of thousands of distinct CDR3 sequences, about 25% of them seen just once. Separately, the same data were catalogued under a study of T cells of mothers and their children.

Material for sequencing was blood. These receptors all come from a boy aged 10-17 years in good health.

A few counts support this clonotype. The chain couples TRBV9 to TRBJ2-3, with unresolved D. CDR1 and CDR2 (germline): SGDLS, YYNGEE. The CDR3 is made up of 12 amino acids. The germline V and J ends were trimmed by 5 bases and 6 bases, with 10 bases remaining between them. The CDR3 coding sequence is TGTGCCAGCAGTGTAAATGGGGATACGCAGTATTTT. Translation: CASSVNGDTQYF. The full variable domain, in which reference TRBV9 and TRBJ2-3 provide the parts outside the CDR3, is DSGVTQTPKHLITATGQRVTLRCSPRSGDLSVYWYQQSLDQGLQFLIQYYNGEERAKGNILERFSAQQFPDLHSELNLSSLELGDSALYFCASSVNGDTQYFGPGTRLTVL.

This clonotype was counted a few times. The chain carries TRBV3-1 and TRBJ2-5; D is perhaps TRBD2 (5 bases). V lost 4 bases and J 5 bases, leaving 14 bases between the germline ends. Looked up from germline, CDR1 is LGHDT and CDR2 is YNNKEL (reference sequence). The CDR3 sequence is 14 residues long. This CDR3 reads CASSPLLEPETQYF. CDR3 DNA: TGTGCCAGCAGCCCACTACTAGAACCGGAGACCCAGTACTTC.

J is TRBJ2-7 and V is TRBV6-6; D not certain. There are 14 residues in the CDR3. In germline, CDR1 is MNHNY, CDR2 SVGAGI (reference sequence). Trimming cost V 4 bases and J 2 bases, with 12 bases left between them. For the CDR3, the DNA is TGTGCCAGCAGTTGGCAAGATTCACCCTACGAGCAGTACTTC. This codes for CASSWQDSPYEQYF.

The V gene is TRBV16, the J gene TRBJ2-3, with a tentative D call TRBD2 (5 bases). CDR3 length equals 16 residues. The V gene's germline CDR1 is KGHSY and CDR2 FQNENV. The germline V and J ends were trimmed by 2 bases and 1 base, with 13 bases remaining between them. DNA for the CDR3: TGTGCCAGCAGCCAAGTTCACGGGGAAGGCACAGATACGCAGTATTTT. This sequence encodes CASSQVHGEGTDTQYF. Together with reference TRBV16 and TRBJ2-3, the CDR3 gives the full variable domain: GEEVAQTPKHLVRGEGQKAKLYCAPIKGHSYVFWYQQVLKNEFKFLISFQNENVFDETGMPKERFSAKCLPNSPCSLEIQATKLEDSAVYFCASSQVHGEGTDTQYFGPGTRLTVL.

The V call is TRBV6-5, the J call TRBJ2-7; 8 bases align to TRBD2. The CDR3 spans 15 residues. From germline, CDR1 is MNHEY and CDR2 SVGAGI. With V trimmed by 5 bases and J by 0 bases, 6 bases remained unmatched. The CDR3 DNA follows: TGTGCCAGCAGTACCATAGCGGGAAGCTCCTACGAGCAGTACTTC. Protein product: CASSTIAGSSYEQYF.

This clonotype was counted a few times. This chain uses TRBV27 with TRBJ1-1; perhaps TRBD1 as D (5 bases). From germline, CDR1 is MNHEY and CDR2 SMNVEV (reference sequence). The CDR3 length is 15 residues. V was cut by 0 bases and J by 6 bases, with 14 bases left in between. CDR3: CASSLSPTGAPEAFF. CDR3 sequence (DNA): TGTGCCAGCAGTTTATCGCCGACCGGGGCACCTGAAGCTTTCTTT.

This clonotype was seen more than once but under ten times. This sequence joins TRBV11-2 and TRBJ2-3; TRBD2 agrees at 9 bases. This CDR3 has 15 amino acids. The V gene end was trimmed by 1 base and the J gene end by 6 bases; junction bases not matched to a gene: 5. Germline-derived CDR1 and CDR2 are SGHAT and FQNNGV. The CDR3 region has the DNA TGTGCCAGCAGCTTAGTTACTAGCGGGTTGGATACGCAGTATTTT. It specifies CASSLVTSGLDTQYF.

Only a few counts were recorded for this clonotype. The V and J genes are TRBV5-1 and TRBJ2-7, with D perhaps assigned TRBD1 or TRBD2 (5 bases each). V was clipped by 4 bases and J by 1 base, with 18 bases between them. Germline V gene data show CDR1 as SGHRS and CDR2 as YFSETQ. The length of the CDR3 is 16 residues. This CDR3 is CASSRGAPSLSYEQYF. CDR3 DNA sequence: TGCGCCAGCAGCAGAGGGGCGCCGAGCCTTTCCTACGAGCAGTACTTC. Variable domain in full (rest from reference TRBV5-1 and TRBJ2-7): KAGVTQTPRYLIKTRGQQVTLSCSPISGHRSVSWYQQTPGQGLQFLFEYFSETQRNKGNFPGRFSGRQFSNSRSEMNVSTLELGDSALYLCASSRGAPSLSYEQYFGPGTRLTVT.

The chain links TRBV28 to TRBJ2-1, with 10 bases aligning to TRBD2. Per the germline V gene, CDR1 is MDHEN and CDR2 is SYDVKM. The CDR3 loop spans 18 amino acids. The V segment lost 4 bases and the J segment 3 bases; nucleotides outside the gene matches: 12. CDR3 coding DNA: TGTGCCAGCAGTTCCATCTCACCCGGACTAGCGGACTACAATGAGCAGTTCTTC. Encoded protein: CASSSISPGLADYNEQFF.

The rearrangement links TRBV7-9 to TRBJ2-3; 7 bases align to TRBD1. The CDR3 totals 15 residues. Germline V gene sequence: CDR1 SEHNR, CDR2 FQNEAQ (reference sequence). V was clipped by 5 bases and J by 2 bases; unmatched bases: 7. The CDR3 DNA is TGTGCCAGCAGCGCGCGACAGGGCCCCACAGATACGCAGTATTTT. It is translated as CASSARQGPTDTQYF.

This clonotype was found a few times. J is TRBJ2-1 and V is TRBV11-2; 9 bases line up with TRBD2. The CDR3 has 16 amino acids. Germline CDR1 reads SGHAT; CDR2 reads FQNNGV. J lost 8 bases, V lost 5 bases, and 13 bases had no gene match. The CDR3 is CASSPRASGVRDEQFF. CDR3 bases: TGTGCCAGCAGCCCCCGGGCTAGCGGGGTAAGGGATGAGCAGTTCTTC.

The V call is TRBV6-2 or TRBV6-3, the J call TRBJ2-5, with 12 positions matching TRBD2. The J call could be wrong; TRBJ2-1 is a better fit for the DNA end. Germline V gene lookup returns CDR1 MNHEY and CDR2 SVGEGT. CDR3 size: 15 residues. The CDR3 sequence is CASRMTSGSNYEQFF. The CDR3, as DNA: TGTGCCAGCAGAATGACTAGCGGGAGTAACTATGAGCAGTTCTTC.

The J gene is TRBJ2-3, the V gene TRBV4-1; 7 bases match TRBD1. Germline-derived CDR1 and CDR2 are MGHRA and YSYEKL. This CDR3 has 15 residues. With 1 base clipped from V and 4 bases from J, the junction kept 5 bases outside the gene matches. The CDR3 bases are TGCGCCAGCAGCCAAGGAACAGGGGAAGCAGATACGCAGTATTTT. Protein: CASSQGTGEADTQYF.

This clonotype showed up just a few times. This sequence joins TRBV19 and TRBJ1-4, with TRBD1 as a possible D gene (5 bases). The CDR3 totals 13 residues. The germline gives CDR1 LNHDA, CDR2 SQIVND (reference sequence). Trimming shortened V by 5 bases and J by 4 bases, and 8 bases separated the two germline ends. The CDR3 loop reads CASSDSSNEKLFF. The DNA of the CDR3 is TGTGCCAGTAGTGACAGTAGTAATGAAAAACTGTTTTTT.

This clonotype was counted a few times. V is TRBV29-1 and J is TRBJ1-2; D remains ambiguous. CDR3 length: 12 residues. Trimming shortened V by 7 bases and J by 8 bases, and 17 bases separated the two germline ends. Germline CDR1 reads SQVTM; CDR2 reads ANQGSEA. The CDR3 sequence is CSAAGLLGGYTF. The CDR3 DNA sequence: TGCAGCGCCGCAGGTCTCCTGGGAGGCTACACCTTC.

This clonotype has just a few counts. One end of the junction does not line up with germline, which may come from a read error. V and J are TRBV20-1 and TRBJ2-7; the D gene is possibly TRBD1 (5 bases). This CDR3 is 11 amino acids long. Germline V gene lookup returns CDR1 DFQATT and CDR2 SNEGSKA (reference sequence). The DNA of the CDR3 is TGCAGTGCTTATAATGATCCAGGGTTCCTCTTC. This sequence encodes CSAYNDPGFLF.

V is TRBV7-2 and J is TRBJ2-3, with 10 bases lining up with TRBD2. V was pared by 3 bases and J by 2 bases, with 5 bases of the junction left unmatched. The CDR3 sequence is 16 residues long. Germline V gene sequence: CDR1 SGHTA, CDR2 FQGNSA. This CDR3 reads CASSFVAGGLTDTQYF. The CDR3 nucleotides are TGTGCCAGCAGCTTCGTAGCGGGAGGCCTCACAGATACGCAGTATTTT. The whole variable domain, remainder taken from reference TRBV7-2 and TRBJ2-3, is GAGVSQSPSNKVTEKGKDVELRCDPISGHTALYWYRQSLGQGLEFLIYFQGNSAPDKSGLPSDRFSAERTGGSVSTLTIQRTQQEDSAVYLCASSFVAGGLTDTQYFGPGTRLTVL.

This chain uses TRBV29-1 with TRBJ1-3; the D is unclear. This CDR3 has 12 residues. The germline V gene has CDR1 SQVTM and CDR2 ANQGSEA. V gave up 4 bases and J gave up 0 bases, with 4 bases separating them. CDR3 loop: CSVGVSGNTIYF. DNA for the CDR3: TGCAGCGTTGGCGTCTCTGGAAACACCATATATTTT. Full variable domain (rest looked up from reference TRBV29-1 and TRBJ1-3): SAVISQKPSRDICQRGTSLTIQCQVDSQVTMMFWYRQQPGQSLTLIATANQGSEATYESGFVIDKFPISRPNLTFSTLTVSNMSPEDSSIYLCSVGVSGNTIYFGEGSWLTVV.

V is TRBV4-1 and J is TRBJ2-5; 8 bases fit TRBD1. Germline V gives CDR1 MGHRA, CDR2 YSYEKL. Trimming took 1 base from V and 3 from J; bases not matched to a gene: 10. This CDR3 is built from 17 residues. The CDR3, as DNA: TGCGCCAGCAGCCAAGGGGTCCTAGCAGGGGGCGAAGAGACCCAGTACTTC. Amino acid sequence: CASSQGVLAGGEETQYF.

A few counts support this clonotype. The chain couples TRBV20-1 to TRBJ2-2; D is perhaps TRBD2 (6 bases). The V end lost 5 bases, the J end lost 1 base, and 14 bases lay between the germline ends. The germline CDR1 and CDR2 sequences are DFQATT and SNEGSKA (reference sequence). CDR3 size: 15 residues. The CDR3 DNA is TGCAGTGCTGACCAAGTCGGGGGGAACACCGGGGAGCTGTTTTTT. Translated: CSADQVGGNTGELFF.